In its sample, the clone carrying this T cell receptor (beta chain) was seen many times. Included in the TCR beta cDNA libraries were unique molecular identifiers. TCRdb fed the PCR reads into MiXCR, producing one record per CDR3 protein. The table includes roughly 400,000 distinct CDR3 sequences, less than 40% detected once. This specimen belongs to a study of post-analysis software for immune sequencing data. The sequence was collected from a girl aged 2-10 years with multiple sclerosis. Sequenced: blood.

In DNA, the CDR3 is TGTGCCAGCAGCTTTGAGGGGACACAGAACACTGAAGCTTTCTTT. Translation gives CASSFEGTQNTEAFF. The V and J genes are TRBV7-8 and TRBJ1-1, with D possibly TRBD1 on 6 matching bases. The germline CDR1 and CDR2 sequences are SGHVS and FQNEAQ. The CDR3 covers 15 residues. V lost 3 bases and J lost 1, with 12 bases in between.